This T cell receptor beta chain was recorded in a study of vaccination and CD4 T cells after COVID-19. Of note for this clonotype: Its target is unknown.

Treatment specified: roughly 11-day PBMC culture with coronavirus spike peptide pools or control peptides (ViraFEST assay). Sequence data for DNA of cultured CD4+ T cells were generated by the Oncomine TCR Beta short-read assay. TCRdb ran MiXCR on the PCR reads and lists one entry per CDR3 protein. The data hold more than 20,000 distinct CDR3 sequences, with around 70% observed a single time. Germline V gene sequence: CDR1 MNHEY, CDR2 SVGEGT. Trimming left V 2 bases short and J 0 bases short, with 5 bases between. The CDR3 covers 15 residues. Sequenced material: CD4+ T cells from blood, cultured in vitro. The sequence derives from a human donor who had recovered from COVID-19. This chain joins TRBV6-2 or TRBV6-3 and TRBJ2-6; D uncertain. As DNA, the CDR3 is TGTGCCAGCAGTTACGGCCACTCTGGGGCCAACGTCCTGACTTTC. Translated, it gives CASSYGHSGANVLTF.